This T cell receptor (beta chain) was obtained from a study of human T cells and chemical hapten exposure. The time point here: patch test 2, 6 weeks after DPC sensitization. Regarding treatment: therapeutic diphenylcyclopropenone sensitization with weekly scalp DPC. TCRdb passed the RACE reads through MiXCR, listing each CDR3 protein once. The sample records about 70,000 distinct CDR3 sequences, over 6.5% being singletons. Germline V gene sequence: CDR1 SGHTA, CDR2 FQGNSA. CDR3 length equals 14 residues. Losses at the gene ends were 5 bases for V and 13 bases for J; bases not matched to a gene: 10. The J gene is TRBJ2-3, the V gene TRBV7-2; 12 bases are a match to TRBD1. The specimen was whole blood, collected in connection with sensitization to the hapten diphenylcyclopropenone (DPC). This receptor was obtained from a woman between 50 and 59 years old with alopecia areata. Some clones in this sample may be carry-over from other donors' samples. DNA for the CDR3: TGTGCCAGCAGCACGGGACAGGGGGCCCCTTCGGAGTATTTT. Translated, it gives CASSTGQGAPSEYF.